The 26 T cell receptor beta chains in this list originate from one sample, sequenced in a study of metastatic and nonmetastatic thyroid tumors. TCRdb re-clonotyped the PCR reads through MiXCR. The sample records 85,000 to 100,000 clones, about 13% being singletons. Treatment of any kind had been given to no patient before thyroid surgery. The specimen sequenced was blood. Every receptor here comes from a female donor with papillary thyroid cancer or a benign thyroid nodule (not recorded which). Some clones in this sample may be carry-over from other donors' samples.

This clone was recorded at least ten times. V is TRBV6-6 and J is TRBJ2-3, with D perhaps assigned TRBD1 or TRBD2 (5 bases each). This CDR3 spans 14 amino acids. V was clipped by 2 bases and J by 1 base, with 7 bases between them. Germline CDR1 and CDR2: MNHNY and SVGAGI (reference sequence). CDR3 nucleotides: TGTGCCAGCAGTTACCCGGGGCGCACAGATACGCAGTATTTT. Protein sequence: CASSYPGRTDTQYF.

This clone was seen ten or more times. V is TRBV6-2 or TRBV6-3 and J is TRBJ1-5, with 7 bases aligning to TRBD1. The germline gives CDR1 MNHEY, CDR2 SVGEGT. The CDR3 is 13 residues long. V lost 7 bases, J lost 4 bases, and 4 bases stayed unmatched. The CDR3 region is CASMDRSNQPQHF. CDR3 bases: TGTGCCAGCATGGACAGGTCAAATCAGCCCCAGCATTTT.

There are many counts of this clone. This sequence joins TRBV28 and TRBJ1-6, with a weak D call TRBD1 (5 bases). V lost 7 bases to trimming and J lost 4 bases, with 11 bases between them. The CDR3 covers 14 residues. Germline lookup yields CDR1 MDHEN and CDR2 SYDVKM. CDR3 in amino acids: CASTTTAYNSPLHF. CDR3 nucleotide sequence: TGTGCCAGCACCACGACAGCGTATAATTCACCCCTCCACTTT.

This clone was observed at least ten times. The V and J genes are TRBV7-3 and TRBJ2-3, with D maybe TRBD1 (6 bases). V was clipped by 5 bases and J by 4 bases, with 10 bases between them. Germline values: CDR1 SGHTA, CDR2 FQGTGA. The CDR3 consists of 13 residues. This CDR3 reads CASSPGTPDTQYF. In DNA, the CDR3 is TGTGCCAGCAGCCCGGGGACACCAGATACGCAGTATTTT.

This clone was counted a few times. Just one base apart from a much larger clone, this may be a read error. The chain uses TRBV29-1 and TRBJ2-5; TRBD1 aligns across 9 bases. The CDR3 is 13 residues long. Per germline, CDR1 SQVTM and CDR2 ANQGSEA. The CDR3 is CRVTGGSGETQYF. The CDR3 region has the DNA TGCAGAGTTACAGGGGGCTCCGGCGAGACCCAGTACTTC.

A note on this clone: A much larger clone differs by one base, so this may be a read error. Other DNA sequences in the sample encode the same CDR3. The DNA of the CDR3 is TGTGCCAGCAGCTCCAGCACAGATACTCAGTATTTT. Translation gives CASSSSTDTQYF. The chain is built from TRBV7-9 and TRBJ2-3; D not resolved. This CDR3 is 12 amino acids long. Germline-derived CDR1 and CDR2 are SEHNR and FQNEAQ (reference sequence). Supplemented by reference TRBV7-9 and TRBJ2-3, the full variable domain reads DTGVSQNPRHKITKRGQNVTFRCDPISEHNRLYWYRQTLGQGPEFLTYFQNEAQLEKSRLLSDRFSAERPKGSFSTLEIQRTEQGDSAMYLCASSSSTDTQYFGPGTRLTVL.

This clone was recorded many times. The chain has TRBV6-1 and TRBJ2-7, with D possibly TRBD1 on 6 matching bases. The length of the CDR3 is 13 residues. Germline V gives CDR1 MNHNS, CDR2 SASEGT. Trimming stripped 6 bases from V and 6 bases from J, with 15 bases between. The CDR3 region has the DNA TGTGCCAGCAGGACAGGACCCCGGCTCGAGCAGTACTTC. Amino acid sequence: CASRTGPRLEQYF.

At least ten counts were recorded for this clone. The chain recombines TRBV6-2 or TRBV6-3 with TRBJ2-1; TRBD1 might be the D (6 bases). This CDR3 comprises 15 residues. Trimming left V 10 bases short and J 6 bases short, with 22 bases between. Per germline, CDR1 MNHEY and CDR2 SVGEGT. CDR3 sequence (DNA): TGTGCCACCAAAAGGGGTCAGGGGCGAAGCAATGAGCAGTTCTTC. Protein: CATKRGQGRSNEQFF.

The chain joins TRBV4-3 to TRBJ1-3; D might be TRBD1 (5 bases). V lost 4 bases and J 4 bases, leaving 14 bases between the germline ends. Germline V lookup: CDR1 LGHNA, CDR2 YSLEER. The CDR3 has 15 residues. CDR3 sequence: CASSLGVSGGNTIYF. In DNA form, the CDR3 reads TGCGCCAGCAGCCTAGGGGTGTCAGGAGGAAACACCATATATTTT.

This clone has more than one count but fewer than ten. The rearrangement joins TRBV6-4 to TRBJ1-6; D uncertain. CDR3 length equals 12 residues. V lost 3 bases and J 6 bases, leaving 3 bases between the germline ends. Germline V lookup: CDR1 MRHNA, CDR2 SNTAGT. Written as DNA, the CDR3 is TGTGCCAGCAGTGAGGTTAATTCACCCCTCCACTTT. As protein: CASSEVNSPLHF.

The sample holds many counts of this clone. The chain is built from TRBV6-1 and TRBJ2-3; 10 bases fit TRBD1. The ends lost 8 bases at V and 3 bases at J; junction bases unmatched: 5. The CDR3 is 14 amino acids. Per the germline V gene, CDR1 is MNHNS and CDR2 is SASEGT. The CDR3 sequence is CASRRTGGTDTQYF. In DNA, the CDR3 is TGTGCCAGCCGACGGACAGGGGGAACAGATACGCAGTATTTT.

This clone was observed a handful of times. A clone one base away is much larger, so this may be a read error. This chain connects TRBV29-1 to TRBJ2-1; D call uncertain. Per germline, CDR1 SQVTM and CDR2 ANQGSEA. The V gene lost 3 bases and the J gene lost 3 bases, with 12 bases spanning the gap. The CDR3 is 14 residues long. The CDR3 is CSVDPGVVYNEQFF. The CDR3 DNA sequence: TGCAGCGTTGACCCTGGGGTAGTCTACAATGAGCAGTTCTTC.

This clone has at least ten counts. The rearrangement joins TRBV20-1 to TRBJ2-1, with D perhaps matching TRBD2 (7 bases). Germline V gives CDR1 DFQATT, CDR2 SNEGSKA (reference sequence). V was cut by 0 bases and J by 8 bases, with 17 bases left in between. This CDR3 has 15 amino acids. CDR3 nucleotide sequence: TGCAGTGCTAGAGATCCCCGGGGGGCTGTCGATGAGCAGTTCTTC. It encodes CSARDPRGAVDEQFF.

There are many counts of this clone. The chain combines TRBV28 with TRBJ2-3; unclear D gene. Germline-derived CDR1 and CDR2 are MDHEN and SYDVKM. The V and J ends lost 6 bases and 0 bases respectively, with 16 bases between them. The CDR3 totals 16 residues. For the CDR3, the DNA is TGTGCCAGCAGACACCAATTCGGTTCTAGCACAGATACGCAGTATTTT. Its translation: CASRHQFGSSTDTQYF.

This chain uses TRBV5-1 with TRBJ1-5; D is undetermined. This CDR3 region has 13 residues. Between the trimmed V and J ends, which lost 1 base and 7 bases, there was a span of 9 bases. The germline V gene has CDR1 SGHRS and CDR2 YFSETQ. The CDR3 reads CASSLSGDQPQHF. The CDR3 DNA reads as TGCGCCAGCAGCTTGTCGGGAGACCAGCCCCAGCATTTT.

This clone was seen many times. V and J are TRBV9 and TRBJ1-2; TRBD1 might be the D (6 bases). Germline V CDR1 and CDR2: SGDLS, YYNGEE. There are 13 residues in the CDR3. The V end lost 1 base, the J end lost 9 bases, and 13 bases lay between the germline ends. The CDR3 DNA is TGTGCCAGCAGCGTAATGACAGGTCAGAGCTACACCTTC. This translates into CASSVMTGQSYTF.

This clone was detected a few times. V usage is TRBV30 and J usage is TRBJ1-2; tentatively, D is TRBD1 (6 bases). The length of the CDR3 is 15 residues. Between the trimmed V and J ends, which lost 6 bases and 0 bases, there was a span of 17 bases. CDR1 and CDR2 from the germline V gene are GTSNPN and SVGIG (reference sequence). CDR3 protein: CACGPGATPNYGYTF. The CDR3 DNA sequence: TGTGCCTGTGGTCCGGGGGCGACGCCTAACTATGGCTACACCTTC. The full variable domain, in which reference TRBV30 and TRBJ1-2 provide the parts outside the CDR3, is SQTIHQWPATLVQPVGSPLSLECTVEGTSNPNLYWYRQAAGRGLQLLFYSVGIGQISSEVPQNLSASRPQDRQFILSSKKLLLSDSGFYLCACGPGATPNYGYTFGSGTRLTVV.

Many counts were recorded for this clone. DNA of the CDR3: TGTGCCAGCAGCTTCGGACAGTTTAGCAATCAGCCCCAGCATTTT. Its protein product is CASSFGQFSNQPQHF. V is TRBV5-6 and J is TRBJ1-5; weak D call: TRBD1 (6 bases). CDR1 and CDR2 from the germline V gene are SGHDT and YYEEEE. This CDR3 region has 15 residues. The V end was cut by 2 bases, the J end by 0 bases, with 9 bases between.

Worth noting for this clone: Being one base from a much bigger clone, this may be a read error. This sequence joins TRBV7-3 and TRBJ2-1, with 8 bases fitting TRBD1. In germline, CDR1 is SGHTA, CDR2 FQGTGA. The V segment lost 2 bases and the J segment 14 bases; nucleotides outside the gene matches: 5. The CDR3 runs to 12 residues. CDR3 loop: CASSLLGQVKFF. CDR3 coding DNA: TGTGCCAGCAGCTTACTGGGACAGGTGAAGTTCTTC.

The gene calls are TRBV11-2 and TRBJ2-1; D is unclear. V lost 4 bases, J lost 2 bases, and 15 bases lay in between. The CDR3 is 16 amino acids. The germline V gene has CDR1 SGHAT and CDR2 FQNNGV. The CDR3: CASSSPSVGAYNEQFF. CDR3 sequence (DNA): TGTGCCAGCAGCTCCCCCTCGGTAGGCGCCTACAATGAGCAGTTCTTC.

DNA of the CDR3: TGCGCCAGCAGCCAAGACTTGGGGACTAGCGGCTACGAGCAGTACTTC. Translation gives CASSQDLGTSGYEQYF. The chain employs TRBV4-1 and TRBJ2-7; 11 bases are shared with TRBD2. The CDR3 is 16 residues long. Germline V gene sequence: CDR1 MGHRA, CDR2 YSYEKL. V gave up 0 bases and J gave up 3 bases; unmatched junction bases: 4.

There are many counts of this clone. The CDR3: CATSGVQHSNEQFF. The CDR3 DNA is TGTGCCACCAGCGGGGTCCAACATAGCAATGAGCAGTTCTTC. The V and J genes are TRBV24-1 and TRBJ2-1; D is perhaps TRBD2 (5 bases). Trimming removed 7 bases at V and 6 bases at J, with 15 bases between. The CDR3 sequence is 14 residues long. Per germline, CDR1 KGHDR and CDR2 SFDVKD.

This clone occurred many times. Its ends do not fully match the called genes, so a read error is possible. The sample contains more than one DNA sequence encoding this CDR3. The J gene is TRBJ2-2, the V gene TRBV19, with 13 nucleotides matching TRBD2. Germline V gene sequence: CDR1 LNHDA, CDR2 SQIVND (reference sequence). This CDR3 has 15 residues. The CDR3 coding sequence is TGTGCCAGTGTACTAGCGGGAGGGAACGCCGGGGAGCTGTTTTTT. Protein sequence: CASVLAGGNAGELFF.

In the case of this clone: This sequence may be a read error, since a much larger clone differs from it by one base. Written as DNA, the CDR3 is TGTGCCAGCAGCGGCGTGGGGTTTACTGGAAACAACATATATTTT. It is translated as CASSGVGFTGNNIYF. J is TRBJ1-3 and V is TRBV9; D is undetermined. Germline lookup yields CDR1 SGDLS and CDR2 YYNGEE. The CDR3 loop spans 15 amino acids.

In its sample, this clone was seen many times. This chain uses TRBV12-3 or TRBV12-4 with TRBJ2-2; D unclear. Between the trimmed V and J ends, which lost 2 bases and 3 bases, there was a span of 10 bases. The CDR3 is made up of 15 amino acids. The CDR3 here is CASSLSEWHTGELFF. Here the CDR3 DNA reads TGTGCCAGCAGTTTAAGTGAGTGGCACACCGGGGAGCTGTTTTTT.

This clone was seen repeatedly, ten times or more. V gene TRBV28 combines with J gene TRBJ1-1; D call uncertain. Trimming removed 6 bases at V and 7 bases at J, with 21 bases between. The CDR3 totals 15 residues. Germline CDR1 MDHEN, CDR2 SYDVKM. The CDR3 bases are TGTGCCAGCAGACGTATGACCGGAGCCCCTTTTGAAGCTTTCTTT. This sequence encodes CASRRMTGAPFEAFF.